This TCR beta chain was profiled in a study of cytomegalovirus exposure and HLA in healthy donors. The PCR was carried out with 60 Vbeta primers and 13 Jbeta primers. Produced via immunoSEQ multiplex PCR; TCRdb's table is partial and in-frame only. The sample has about 160,000 clones, about 80% seen once. Germline CDR1 and CDR2: SGHTA and FQGNSA. The CDR3 is 16 amino acids. The V segment lost 3 bases and the J segment 2 bases; nucleotides outside the gene matches: 7. V is TRBV7-2 and J is TRBJ1-2, with 9 bases that match TRBD1. Sequenced input: PBMCs. This receptor was obtained from a man younger than 40 in good health and CMV-seronegative. The CDR3 DNA follows: TGTGCCAGCAGCTTGTCCGGGACAGGGACGAACTATGGCTACACCTTC. Translation gives CASSLSGTGTNYGYTF.